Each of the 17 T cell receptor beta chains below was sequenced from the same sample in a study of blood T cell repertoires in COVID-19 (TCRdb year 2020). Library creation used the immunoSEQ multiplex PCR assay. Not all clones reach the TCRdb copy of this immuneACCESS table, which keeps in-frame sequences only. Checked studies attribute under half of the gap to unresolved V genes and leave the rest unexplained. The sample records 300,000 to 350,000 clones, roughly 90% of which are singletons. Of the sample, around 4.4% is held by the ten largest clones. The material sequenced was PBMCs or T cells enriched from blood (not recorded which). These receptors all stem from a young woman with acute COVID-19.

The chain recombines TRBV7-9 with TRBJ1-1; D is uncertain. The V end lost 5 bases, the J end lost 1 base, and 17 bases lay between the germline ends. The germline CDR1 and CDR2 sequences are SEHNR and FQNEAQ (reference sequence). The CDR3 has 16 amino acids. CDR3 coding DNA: TGTGCCAGCAGCCCCGCGATCTTTAGCCCGAACACTGAAGCTTTCTTT. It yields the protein CASSPAIFSPNTEAFF. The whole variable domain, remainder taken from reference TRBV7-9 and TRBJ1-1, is DTGVSQNPRHKITKRGQNVTFRCDPISEHNRLYWYRQTLGQGPEFLTYFQNEAQLEKSRLLSDRFSAERPKGSFSTLEIQRTEQGDSAMYLCASSPAIFSPNTEAFFGQGTRLTVV.

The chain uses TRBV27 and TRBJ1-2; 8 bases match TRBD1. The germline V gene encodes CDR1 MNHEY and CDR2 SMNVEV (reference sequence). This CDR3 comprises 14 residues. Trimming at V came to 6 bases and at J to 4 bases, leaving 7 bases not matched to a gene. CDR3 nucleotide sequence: TGTGCCAGCAGCCGTTCAGGGGGCAGCTATGGCTACACCTTC. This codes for CASSRSGGSYGYTF.

The DNA of the CDR3 is TGTGCCAGCAGCCCTCCCCTGACTAGCGGGAGTTTAAGGTCTGGGGCCAACGTCCTGACTTTC. It yields the protein CASSPPLTSGSLRSGANVLTF. The rearrangement uses TRBV28 and TRBJ2-6; TRBD2 matches at 12 bases. In germline, CDR1 is MDHEN, CDR2 SYDVKM. Unmatched junction bases numbered 16, after V lost 6 bases and J lost 1 base. The CDR3 extends over 21 amino acids.

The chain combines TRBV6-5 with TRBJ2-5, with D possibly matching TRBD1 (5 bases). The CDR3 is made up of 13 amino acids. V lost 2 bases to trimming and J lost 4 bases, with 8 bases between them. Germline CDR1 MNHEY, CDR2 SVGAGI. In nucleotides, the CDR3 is TGTGCCAGCAGTTACGATAGGGGAGAGACCCAGTACTTC. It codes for CASSYDRGETQYF.

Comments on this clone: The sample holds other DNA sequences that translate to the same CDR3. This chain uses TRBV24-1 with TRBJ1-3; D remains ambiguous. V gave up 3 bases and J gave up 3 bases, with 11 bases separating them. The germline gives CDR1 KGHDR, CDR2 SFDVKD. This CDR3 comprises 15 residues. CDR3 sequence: CATSDPRGSGNTIYF. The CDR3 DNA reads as TGTGCCACCAGTGATCCACGAGGGAGTGGAAACACCATATATTTT.

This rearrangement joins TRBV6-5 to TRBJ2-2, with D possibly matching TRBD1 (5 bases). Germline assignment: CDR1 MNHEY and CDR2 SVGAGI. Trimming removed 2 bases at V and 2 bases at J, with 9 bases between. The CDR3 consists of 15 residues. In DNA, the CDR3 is TGTGCCAGCAGTTACGGGGCAGTTAACACCGGGGAGCTGTTTTTT. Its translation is CASSYGAVNTGELFF.

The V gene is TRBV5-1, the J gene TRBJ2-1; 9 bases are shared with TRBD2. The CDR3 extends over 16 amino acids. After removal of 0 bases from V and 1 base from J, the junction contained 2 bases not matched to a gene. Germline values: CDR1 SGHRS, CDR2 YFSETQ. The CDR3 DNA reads TGCGCCAGCAGCTTGGCTAGCGGGATTTCCTACAATGAGCAGTTCTTC. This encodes CASSLASGISYNEQFF.

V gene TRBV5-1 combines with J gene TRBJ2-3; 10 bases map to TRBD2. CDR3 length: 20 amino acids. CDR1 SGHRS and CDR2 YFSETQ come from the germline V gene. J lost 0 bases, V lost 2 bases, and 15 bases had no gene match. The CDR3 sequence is CASSFPVGYGLAASTDTQYF. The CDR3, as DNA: TGCGCCAGCAGCTTCCCGGTGGGGTATGGACTAGCGGCTAGCACAGATACGCAGTATTTT.

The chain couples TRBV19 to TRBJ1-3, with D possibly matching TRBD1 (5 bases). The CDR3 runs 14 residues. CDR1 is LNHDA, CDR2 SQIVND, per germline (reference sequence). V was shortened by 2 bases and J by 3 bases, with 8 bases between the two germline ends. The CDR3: CASSISGYGNTIYF. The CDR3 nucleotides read TGTGCCAGTAGTATATCAGGGTATGGAAACACCATATATTTT.

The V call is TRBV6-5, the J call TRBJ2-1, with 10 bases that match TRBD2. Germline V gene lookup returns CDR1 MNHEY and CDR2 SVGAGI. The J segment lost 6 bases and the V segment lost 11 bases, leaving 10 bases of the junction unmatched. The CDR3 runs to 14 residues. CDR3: CAGQREGPLNEQFF. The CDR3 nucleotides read TGTGCCGGACAGCGGGAGGGCCCTCTCAATGAGCAGTTCTTC.

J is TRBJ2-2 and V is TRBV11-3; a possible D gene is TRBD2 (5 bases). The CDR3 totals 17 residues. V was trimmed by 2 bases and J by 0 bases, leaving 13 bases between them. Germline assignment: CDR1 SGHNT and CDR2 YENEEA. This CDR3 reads CASSLRAGGPNTGELFF. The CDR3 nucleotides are TGTGCCAGCAGCTTAAGGGCCGGAGGACCGAACACCGGGGAGCTGTTTTTT.

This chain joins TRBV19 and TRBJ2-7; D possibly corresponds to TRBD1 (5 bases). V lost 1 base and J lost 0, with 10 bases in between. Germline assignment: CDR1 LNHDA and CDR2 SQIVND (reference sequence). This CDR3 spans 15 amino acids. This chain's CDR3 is CASSIAGPNSYEQYF. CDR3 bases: TGTGCCAGTAGTATAGCAGGGCCGAACTCCTACGAGCAGTACTTC.

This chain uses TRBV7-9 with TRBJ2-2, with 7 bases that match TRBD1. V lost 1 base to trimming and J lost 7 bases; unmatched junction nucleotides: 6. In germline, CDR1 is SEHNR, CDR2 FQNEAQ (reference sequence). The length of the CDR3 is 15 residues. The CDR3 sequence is CASSLVKGADGELFF. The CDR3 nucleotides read TGTGCCAGCAGCTTAGTAAAGGGGGCTGACGGGGAGCTGTTTTTT.

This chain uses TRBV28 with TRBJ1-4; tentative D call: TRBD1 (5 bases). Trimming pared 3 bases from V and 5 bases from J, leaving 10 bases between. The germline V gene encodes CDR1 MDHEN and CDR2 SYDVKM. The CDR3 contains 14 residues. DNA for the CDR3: TGTGCCAGCAGTTTGGGACTTTTGAATGAAAAACTGTTTTTT. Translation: CASSLGLLNEKLFF.

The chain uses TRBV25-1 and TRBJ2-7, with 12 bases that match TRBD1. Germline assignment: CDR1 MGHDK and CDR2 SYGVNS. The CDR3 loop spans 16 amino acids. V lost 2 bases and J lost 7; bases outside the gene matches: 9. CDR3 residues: CASSEATGTGGREQYF. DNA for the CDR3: TGTGCCAGCAGTGAAGCTACCGGGACAGGGGGCCGGGAGCAGTACTTC.

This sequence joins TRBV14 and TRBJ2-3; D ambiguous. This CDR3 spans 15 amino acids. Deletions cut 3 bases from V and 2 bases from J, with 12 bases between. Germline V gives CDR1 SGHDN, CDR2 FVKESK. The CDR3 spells CASSHWPSFTDTQYF. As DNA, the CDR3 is TGTGCCAGCAGCCACTGGCCATCCTTCACAGATACGCAGTATTTT.

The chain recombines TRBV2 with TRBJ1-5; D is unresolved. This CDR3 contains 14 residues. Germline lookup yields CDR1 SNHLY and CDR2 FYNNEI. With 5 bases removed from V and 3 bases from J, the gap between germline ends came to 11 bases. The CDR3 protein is CASSLGPYNQPQHF. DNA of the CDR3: TGTGCCAGCAGTCTGGGCCCATACAATCAGCCCCAGCATTTT.